This T cell receptor beta chain was documented in a study of Ad26.COV2.S vaccination and SARS-CoV-2 variants. The study's findings and limits: After vaccination, substantial breadth of spike-specific CD8+ and CD4+ responses was reported.

Germline CDR1 is SGHTA and CDR2 is FQGNSA. This CDR3 contains 18 residues. Trimming removed 6 bases from V and 7 bases from J; junction bases left unmatched: 16. This clone was picked up a small number of times. Its antigen remains unidentified. Specified treatment: 15 to 20 received Ad26.COV2.S at low or high dose, single or two shots; 5 received placebo; per-sample allocation not given. Collection of the samples took place on day 63 after the first injection of vaccine or placebo. Recruitment in Boston yielded a donor of adult age, 18-55 years. This vaccine is an Ad26 vector that expresses the Wuhan-strain SARS-CoV-2 spike. Profiling relied on immunoSEQ multiplex PCR, and the TCRdb table lists in-frame clones only, not all of them. The data hold more than 300,000 clones, with around 81% observed a single time.

The clonotype originates from a person aged 18 to 59 who received the Ad26.COV2.S COVID-19 vaccine or a placebo. The chain has TRBV7-2 and TRBJ2-3, with 13 bases matching TRBD2. The sequences come from peripheral blood, collected in a trial of Ad26.COV2.S vaccine versus placebo. CDR3 region: CASSPGDPWTSGGYTQYF. The CDR3 DNA reads TGTGCCAGCAGTCCGGGGGACCCCTGGACTAGCGGGGGATATACGCAGTATTTT.